One and the same sample provided the 15 T cell receptor beta chains below, sequenced in a study of blood T cell repertoires in COVID-19. Here immunoSEQ multiplex PCR was the method, and the copy in TCRdb shows in-frame clones only, minus some. The sample carries over 70,000 clones, about four fifths recorded once. Sequencing was carried out using peripheral blood. These receptors all stem from a man in his 70s who had recovered from COVID-19.

This sequence joins TRBV24-1 and TRBJ2-2, with a weak D call TRBD2 (6 bases). Per the germline V gene, CDR1 is KGHDR and CDR2 is SFDVKD. Trimming removed 4 bases at V and 5 bases at J, with 13 bases between. The CDR3 consists of 15 residues. In DNA, the CDR3 is TGTGCCACCAGTGAGGAGGACTACGATACCGGGGAGCTGTTTTTT. Residues: CATSEEDYDTGELFF.

The chain carries TRBV19 and TRBJ2-6, with a weak D call TRBD1 (5 bases). The CDR3 is 17 residues long. CDR1 and CDR2 from the germline V gene are LNHDA and SQIVND (reference sequence). Trimming removed 7 bases from V and 1 base from J, with 17 bases in between. In nucleotides, the CDR3 is TGTGCCAGTACCATGGGGCAGGTACTTTCTGGGGCCAACGTCCTGACTTTC. Its protein is CASTMGQVLSGANVLTF.

The J gene is TRBJ1-4, the V gene TRBV29-1; D unclear. The CDR3 spans 12 residues. Trimming pared 4 bases from V and 6 bases from J, leaving 9 bases between. Germline values: CDR1 SQVTM, CDR2 ANQGSEA. The CDR3 DNA is TGCAGCGTTGCGCAGGAACATGAAAAACTGTTTTTT. Its translation: CSVAQEHEKLFF.

This clone is a singleton in its sample. The rearrangement links TRBV12-3 or TRBV12-4 to TRBJ2-7; 7 bases fit TRBD1. V was pared by 6 bases and J by 2 bases, with 4 bases of the junction left unmatched. This CDR3 region has 13 residues. The CDR3 spells CASRPTGAYEQYF. The CDR3 DNA reads TGTGCCAGCAGACCAACAGGGGCCTACGAGCAGTACTTC.

The gene calls are TRBV5-1 and TRBJ2-7; a weak D match, TRBD2 (6 bases). This CDR3 comprises 13 residues. Trimming took off 5 bases at V and 0 bases at J, with 9 bases between the two ends. Germline-derived CDR1 and CDR2 are SGHRS and YFSETQ. The chain's CDR3 is CASRDGSSYEQYF. The CDR3 DNA reads as TGCGCCAGCAGGGACGGGAGCTCCTACGAGCAGTACTTC.

This rearrangement joins TRBV6-5 to TRBJ2-7, with D perhaps matching TRBD1 (5 bases). CDR1 is MNHEY and CDR2 is SVGAGI in the germline V gene. Trimming took off 7 bases at V and 4 bases at J, with 14 bases between the two ends. The CDR3 is 13 residues long. The CDR3 region is CASTAGWEYEQYF. DNA for the CDR3: TGTGCCAGCACGGCAGGGTGGGAATACGAGCAGTACTTC.

This clone has just a few counts. The gene calls are TRBV5-5 and TRBJ2-2, with D possibly matching TRBD1 (5 bases). This CDR3 is built from 14 residues. CDR1 and CDR2 (germline): SGHKS, YYEKEE (reference sequence). The V end lost 4 bases, the J end lost 0 bases, and 7 bases lay between the germline ends. DNA for the CDR3: TGTGCCAGCAGCGGACACTCGAACACCGGGGAGCTGTTTTTT. Protein: CASSGHSNTGELFF.

This rearrangement joins TRBV19 to TRBJ1-1; 7 nucleotides line up with TRBD1. Losses at the gene ends were 1 base for V and 0 bases for J; bases not matched to a gene: 5. The CDR3 spans 16 residues. Looked up from germline, CDR1 is LNHDA and CDR2 is SQIVND (reference sequence). The CDR3 bases are TGTGCCAGTAGTATAGGGGCAGGGGGAATGAACACTGAAGCTTTCTTT. This sequence encodes CASSIGAGGMNTEAFF. The whole variable domain, remainder taken from reference TRBV19 and TRBJ1-1, is DGGITQSPKYLFRKEGQNVTLSCEQNLNHDAMYWYRQDPGQGLRLIYYSQIVNDFQKGDIAEGYSVSREKKESFPLTVTSAQKNPTAFYLCASSIGAGGMNTEAFFGQGTRLTVV.

The rearrangement links TRBV7-2 to TRBJ2-5; D perhaps matches TRBD1 (5 bases). Germline CDR1 and CDR2: SGHTA and FQGNSA. Trimming shortened V by 5 bases and J by 1 base, and 11 bases separated the two germline ends. The CDR3 is 14 amino acids. The DNA of the CDR3 is TGTGCCAGCAGCCCAGGACATGTCCAAGAGACCCAGTACTTC. Its protein product is CASSPGHVQETQYF.

The chain employs TRBV7-2 and TRBJ2-2; TRBD1 is a possible D gene (6 bases). V was shortened by 3 bases and J by 6 bases, with 14 bases between the two germline ends. CDR1 is SGHTA and CDR2 is FQGNSA in the germline V gene. This CDR3 comprises 15 residues. CDR3 in amino acids: CASSFQGLSPGELFF. The CDR3 region has the DNA TGTGCCAGCAGCTTCCAGGGGCTTTCACCCGGGGAGCTGTTTTTT.

The chain carries TRBV18 and TRBJ2-5, with D possibly TRBD1 on 5 matching bases. CDR3 size: 13 residues. The ends were cut back, 1 base at V and 3 bases at J, with 6 bases in the middle. The V gene's germline CDR1 is KGHSH and CDR2 LQKENI. CDR3 bases: TGTGCCAGCTCACCACAGACAGAAGAGACCCAGTACTTC. The encoded protein is CASSPQTEETQYF.

The J gene is TRBJ2-7, the V gene TRBV27; D remains ambiguous. The CDR3 has 14 amino acids. CDR1 is MNHEY, CDR2 SMNVEV, per germline (reference sequence). With 1 base removed from V and 0 bases from J, the gap between germline ends came to 7 bases. The CDR3 spells CASSLLYSSYEQYF. The CDR3 DNA sequence: TGTGCCAGCAGTTTATTGTACAGCTCCTACGAGCAGTACTTC.

The chain joins TRBV19 to TRBJ1-3; D gene uncertain. Germline-derived CDR1 and CDR2 are LNHDA and SQIVND (reference sequence). V was shortened by 1 base and J by 0 bases, with 4 bases between the two germline ends. This CDR3 spans 14 amino acids. The CDR3 is CASSIGLSGNTIYF. DNA of the CDR3: TGTGCCAGTAGTATAGGACTCTCTGGAAACACCATATATTTT.

The rearrangement links TRBV19 to TRBJ2-6; TRBD2 agrees at 7 bases. V gave up 3 bases and J gave up 2 bases; unmatched junction bases: 1. This CDR3 has 15 residues. Germline CDR1 LNHDA, CDR2 SQIVND (reference sequence). The CDR3 DNA is TGTGCCAGTAGTATTCGGGGGGCTGGGGCCAACGTCCTGACTTTC. Residues: CASSIRGAGANVLTF.

J is TRBJ2-7 and V is TRBV28; 10 bases align to TRBD2. Unmatched junction bases numbered 10, after V lost 4 bases and J lost 4 bases. The CDR3 spans 16 residues. Germline V gene data show CDR1 as MDHEN and CDR2 as SYDVKM. CDR3 protein: CASSSPRKRGGYEQYF. The CDR3 DNA reads as TGTGCCAGCAGTTCTCCGAGAAAGCGGGGGGGTTACGAGCAGTACTTC.